These 9 T cell receptor beta chains were all obtained from the same sample, sequenced in a study of response to subunit inactivated influenza vaccine. MiXCR, applied by TCRdb to the RT-PCR reads, yields one record per CDR3 protein. The top ten hold approximately 12% of the sample, which has under 500,000 distinct CDR3 sequences, 11% seen once. The specimen was PBMCs from blood, collected roughly 6 weeks after vaccination. The receptors derive from a man in his fifties who received an inactivated influenza vaccine.

A few counts support this clonotype. The V call is TRBV11-2, the J call TRBJ1-2, with 8 bases lining up with TRBD1. Trimming took 5 bases from V and 8 from J; bases not matched to a gene: 13. The CDR3 is made up of 15 amino acids. CDR1 and CDR2 (germline): SGHAT, FQNNGV. The CDR3: CASSVTGAAFGGYTF. DNA for the CDR3: TGTGCCAGCAGCGTGACAGGGGCCGCTTTTGGGGGCTACACCTTC.

V usage is TRBV20-1 and J usage is TRBJ2-7; TRBD1 agrees at 8 bases. Germline V gene lookup returns CDR1 DFQATT and CDR2 SNEGSKA (reference sequence). The V gene end was trimmed by 5 bases and the J gene end by 2 bases; junction bases not matched to a gene: 2. The CDR3 is 12 residues long. The DNA for the CDR3 is TGCAGTGCTGGACAGGGAACCTACGAGCAGTACTTC. As protein: CSAGQGTYEQYF.

In its sample, this clonotype was seen many times. CDR3 nucleotide sequence: TGTGCCAGCAGCTTGACTAGCGGTTGGGGATATGAGCAGTTCTTC. Residues: CASSLTSGWGYEQFF. V and J are TRBV5-5 and TRBJ2-1; TRBD2 matches at 8 bases. Germline CDR1 reads SGHKS; CDR2 reads YYEKEE (reference sequence). V gave up 1 base and J gave up 8 bases; unmatched junction bases: 8. This CDR3 contains 15 residues.

This rearrangement joins TRBV10-1 to TRBJ2-5; 10 bases align to TRBD2. Germline V gene sequence: CDR1 WNHNN, CDR2 SYGVQD (reference sequence). The CDR3 is made up of 15 amino acids. V was pared by 3 bases and J by 5 bases, with 6 bases of the junction left unmatched. The CDR3 is CASSDRLAGTETQYF. CDR3 nucleotides: TGCGCCAGCAGTGACAGACTAGCGGGTACGGAGACCCAGTACTTC.

This clonotype was seen ten or more times. The chain employs TRBV3-1 and TRBJ2-1, with D uncertain. The germline V and J ends were trimmed by 4 bases and 4 bases, with 5 bases remaining between them. Germline CDR1 LGHDT, CDR2 YNNKEL (reference sequence). The CDR3 contains 12 residues. CDR3 coding DNA: TGTGCCAGCAGCCCCCGATACAATGAGCAGTTCTTC. It is translated as CASSPRYNEQFF.

The sample holds many counts of this clonotype. This rearrangement joins TRBV27 to TRBJ2-1; perhaps TRBD1 as D (6 bases). Trimming took off 3 bases at V and 10 bases at J, with 13 bases between the two ends. The CDR3 length is 13 residues. Per germline, CDR1 MNHEY and CDR2 SMNVEV (reference sequence). CDR3 region: CASSFATGREQFF. The CDR3 DNA sequence: TGTGCCAGCAGTTTCGCTACAGGGCGCGAGCAGTTCTTC.

The chain joins TRBV19 to TRBJ2-1; no definite D call. Deletions cut 6 bases from V and 6 bases from J, with 15 bases between. CDR1 LNHDA and CDR2 SQIVND come from the germline V gene (reference sequence). The CDR3 spans 14 residues. This CDR3 is CASSGYMGPNEQFF. In DNA, the CDR3 is TGTGCCAGTAGCGGCTACATGGGCCCCAATGAGCAGTTCTTC.

This rearrangement joins TRBV2 to TRBJ2-2; TRBD2 matches at 9 bases. The junction had 6 bases not matched to a gene; V was cut back by 2 bases and J by 5 bases. The CDR3 contains 16 residues. The germline V gene encodes CDR1 SNHLY and CDR2 FYNNEI. The CDR3 spells CASSERLAGLTGELFF. The CDR3 region has the DNA TGTGCCAGCAGTGAAAGGCTAGCGGGGCTAACCGGGGAGCTGTTTTTT.

The CDR3 DNA reads as TGTGCCAGCAGGACAGGTCTACTAACCACAGATACGCAGTATTTT. Translated, it gives CASRTGLLTTDTQYF. The chain links TRBV2 to TRBJ2-3, with D perhaps matching TRBD1 (6 bases). This CDR3 has 15 amino acids. Germline V gives CDR1 SNHLY, CDR2 FYNNEI. Trimming stripped 6 bases from V and 2 bases from J, with 15 bases between.